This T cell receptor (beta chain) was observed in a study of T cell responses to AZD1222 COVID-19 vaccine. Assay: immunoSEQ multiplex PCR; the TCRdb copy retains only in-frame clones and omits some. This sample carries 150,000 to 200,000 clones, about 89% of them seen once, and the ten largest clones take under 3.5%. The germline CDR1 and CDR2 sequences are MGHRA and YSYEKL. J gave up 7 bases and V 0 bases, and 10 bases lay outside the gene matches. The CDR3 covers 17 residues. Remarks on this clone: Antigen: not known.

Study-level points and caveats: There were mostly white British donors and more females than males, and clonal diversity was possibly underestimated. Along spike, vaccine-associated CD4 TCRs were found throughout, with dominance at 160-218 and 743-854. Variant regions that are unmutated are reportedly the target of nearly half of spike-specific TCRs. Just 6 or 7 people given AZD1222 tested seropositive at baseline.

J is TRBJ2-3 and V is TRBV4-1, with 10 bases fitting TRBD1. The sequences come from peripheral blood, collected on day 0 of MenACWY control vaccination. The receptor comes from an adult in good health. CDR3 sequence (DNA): TGCGCCAGCAGCCAAGATTTAGGGGACAGGGGCCTGAATACGCAGTATTTT. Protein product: CASSQDLGDRGLNTQYF.